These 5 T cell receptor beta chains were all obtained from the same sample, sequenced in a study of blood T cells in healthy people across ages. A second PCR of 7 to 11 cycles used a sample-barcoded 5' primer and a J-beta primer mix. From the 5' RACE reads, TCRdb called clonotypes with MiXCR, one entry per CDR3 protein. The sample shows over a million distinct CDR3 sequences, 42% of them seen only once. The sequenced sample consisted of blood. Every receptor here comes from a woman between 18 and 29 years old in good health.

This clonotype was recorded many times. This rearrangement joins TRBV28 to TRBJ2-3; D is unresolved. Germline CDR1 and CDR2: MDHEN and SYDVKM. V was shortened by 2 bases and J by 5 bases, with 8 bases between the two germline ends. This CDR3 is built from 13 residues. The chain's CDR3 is CASSLRIGDTQYF. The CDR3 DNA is TGTGCCAGCAGTTTACGCATCGGAGATACGCAGTATTTT. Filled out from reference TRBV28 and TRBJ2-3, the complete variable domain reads DVKVTQSSRYLVKRTGEKVFLECVQDMDHENMFWYRQDPGLGLRLIYFSYDVKMKEKGDIPEGYSVSREKKERFSLILESASTNQTSMYLCASSLRIGDTQYFGPGTRLTVL.

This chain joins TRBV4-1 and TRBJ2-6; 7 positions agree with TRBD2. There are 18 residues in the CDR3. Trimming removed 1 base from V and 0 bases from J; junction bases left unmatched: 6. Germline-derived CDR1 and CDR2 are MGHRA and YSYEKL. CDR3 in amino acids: CASSQGASGASGANVLTF. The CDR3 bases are TGCGCCAGCAGCCAAGGTGCTAGCGGAGCCTCTGGGGCCAACGTCCTGACTTTC.

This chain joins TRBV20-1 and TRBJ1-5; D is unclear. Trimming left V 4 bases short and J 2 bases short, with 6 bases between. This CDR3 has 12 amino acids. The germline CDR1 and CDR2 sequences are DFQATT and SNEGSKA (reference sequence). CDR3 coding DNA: TGCAGTGCTAATCTCGGCAATCAGCCCCAGCATTTT. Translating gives CSANLGNQPQHF.

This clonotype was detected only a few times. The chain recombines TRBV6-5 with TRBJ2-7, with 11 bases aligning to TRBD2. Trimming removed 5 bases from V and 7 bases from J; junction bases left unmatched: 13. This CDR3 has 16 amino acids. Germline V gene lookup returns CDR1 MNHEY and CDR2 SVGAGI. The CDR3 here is CASSPSGLAGDYEQYF. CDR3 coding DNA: TGTGCCAGCAGTCCCTCTGGACTAGCGGGTGACTATGAGCAGTACTTC.

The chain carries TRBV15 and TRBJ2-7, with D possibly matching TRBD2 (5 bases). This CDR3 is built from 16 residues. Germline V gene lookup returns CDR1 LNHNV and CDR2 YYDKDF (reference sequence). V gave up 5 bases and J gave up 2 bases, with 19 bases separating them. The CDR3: CATSHPAAGSPYEQYF. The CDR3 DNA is TGTGCCACCAGCCATCCTGCGGCGGGTAGCCCCTACGAGCAGTACTTC.